A selection of T cell receptor beta chains follows, all from one sample in a study of blood T cells in healthy people across ages. TCRdb re-called the 5' RACE reads through MiXCR, storing one row per CDR3 protein. The data contain approximately 730,000 distinct CDR3 sequences, roughly 44% of them seen just once; the ten biggest clones take up 20% to 25%. Sequences were obtained from blood. The receptors stem from a woman aged 60-70 years in good health. Both conserved end residues are part of each CDR3. The D gene is left open where the match is weak. Rows may omit the clone size; those that give it use once, few, many or a size class.

cdr3_aa: CSARDIRGGDGANVLTF
cdr3_nt: TGCAGTGCTAGAGATATACGAGGAGGGGACGGGGCCAACGTCCTGACTTTC
clone_size: .
cdr3_length: 17
v_call: TRBV20-1
d_call: .
j_call: TRBJ2-6

cdr3_aa: CASTLGGGEDEKLFF
cdr3_nt: TGTGCCAGCACCCTTGGGGGGGGCGAAGATGAAAAACTGTTTTTT
clone_size: few
cdr3_length: 15
v_call: TRBV7-9
d_call: .
j_call: TRBJ1-4

cdr3_aa: CATNSGGTSHEQFF
cdr3_nt: TGTGCCACTAATAGCGGGGGAACCTCTCATGAGCAGTTCTTC
clone_size: .
cdr3_length: 14
v_call: TRBV6-2/TRBV6-3
d_call: TRBD2
j_call: TRBJ2-1

cdr3_aa: CASSETSGRGYNEQFF
cdr3_nt: TGCGCCAGCAGTGAAACTAGCGGGAGGGGATACAATGAGCAGTTCTTC
clone_size: .
cdr3_length: 16
v_call: TRBV5-1
d_call: TRBD2
j_call: TRBJ2-1

cdr3_aa: CASSLATAEETQYF
cdr3_nt: TGTGCCAGCAGCTTAGCGACAGCGGAGGAGACCCAGTACTTC
clone_size: many
cdr3_length: 14
v_call: TRBV7-9
d_call: .
j_call: TRBJ2-5

cdr3_aa: CSARDPASGFSNEQFF
cdr3_nt: TGCAGTGCTAGAGATCCGGCTAGCGGGTTCTCCAATGAGCAGTTCTTC
clone_size: few
cdr3_length: 16
v_call: TRBV20-1
d_call: TRBD2
j_call: TRBJ2-1

cdr3_aa: CASGGQGDEKLFF
cdr3_nt: TGTGCCAGCGGAGGACAGGGCGATGAAAAACTGTTTTTT
clone_size: .
cdr3_length: 13
v_call: TRBV12-3/TRBV12-4
d_call: TRBD1
j_call: TRBJ1-4

cdr3_aa: CSAREGATDTQYF
cdr3_nt: TGCAGTGCTAGAGAGGGGGCCACAGATACGCAGTATTTT
clone_size: few
cdr3_length: 13
v_call: TRBV20-1
d_call: .
j_call: TRBJ2-3

cdr3_aa: CASSQEYDEQFF
cdr3_nt: TGCGCCAGCAGCCAAGAGTACGATGAGCAGTTCTTC
clone_size: .
cdr3_length: 12
v_call: TRBV4-3
d_call: .
j_call: TRBJ2-1

cdr3_aa: CASSLGVNGLTDTQYF
cdr3_nt: TGCGCCAGCAGCTTGGGAGTTAACGGACTCACAGATACGCAGTATTTT
clone_size: .
cdr3_length: 16
v_call: TRBV5-1
d_call: .
j_call: TRBJ2-3

cdr3_aa: CASSPGTAEYGELFF
cdr3_nt: TGTGCCAGCAGCCCAGGGACAGCGGAGTACGGGGAGCTGTTTTTT
clone_size: .
cdr3_length: 15
v_call: TRBV7-2
d_call: TRBD1
j_call: TRBJ2-2

cdr3_aa: CASSGALDADTQYF
cdr3_nt: TGTGCCAGCTCCGGGGCTCTGGATGCAGATACGCAGTATTTT
clone_size: .
cdr3_length: 14
v_call: TRBV18
d_call: .
j_call: TRBJ2-3

cdr3_aa: CASSKGLAESYEQYF
cdr3_nt: TGTGCCAGCTCGAAAGGACTAGCGGAATCCTACGAGCAGTACTTC
clone_size: .
cdr3_length: 15
v_call: TRBV18
d_call: TRBD2
j_call: TRBJ2-7

cdr3_aa: CASSRGDYEQYF
cdr3_nt: TGTGCCAGCTCTCGCGGAGATTACGAGCAGTACTTC
clone_size: few
cdr3_length: 12
v_call: TRBV18
d_call: .
j_call: TRBJ2-7

cdr3_aa: CASSPGTSDNEQYF
cdr3_nt: TGTGCCAGCAGCCCCGGGACTAGTGACAACGAGCAGTACTTC
clone_size: many
cdr3_length: 14
v_call: TRBV9
d_call: TRBD2
j_call: TRBJ2-7

cdr3_aa: CASSSAAVSNYGYTF
cdr3_nt: TGCGCCAGCAGCTCCGCGGCAGTCTCTAACTATGGCTACACCTTC
clone_size: .
cdr3_length: 15
v_call: TRBV5-1
d_call: .
j_call: TRBJ1-2

cdr3_aa: CASSHAPGLAVDTQYF
cdr3_nt: TGTGCCAGCAGCCACGCTCCGGGACTAGCTGTTGATACGCAGTATTTT
clone_size: .
cdr3_length: 16
v_call: TRBV4-2
d_call: TRBD2
j_call: TRBJ2-3

cdr3_aa: CSAMGEVETQYF
cdr3_nt: TGCAGCGCCATGGGGGAGGTGGAGACCCAGTACTTC
clone_size: .
cdr3_length: 12
v_call: TRBV29-1
d_call: .
j_call: TRBJ2-5

cdr3_aa: CASSSGGAADTQYF
cdr3_nt: TGTGCCAGCAGCTCCGGGGGGGCTGCAGATACGCAGTATTTT
clone_size: many
cdr3_length: 14
v_call: TRBV5-1
d_call: TRBD2
j_call: TRBJ2-3

cdr3_aa: CASSYGGVLLEQYF
cdr3_nt: TGTGCCAGCAGTTACGGCGGGGTCCTCTTGGAGCAGTACTTC
clone_size: .
cdr3_length: 14
v_call: TRBV12-3/TRBV12-4
d_call: .
j_call: TRBJ2-7

cdr3_aa: CASSENREPNEQFF
cdr3_nt: TGTGCCAGCAGTGAAAACAGGGAACCCAATGAGCAGTTCTTC
clone_size: once
cdr3_length: 14
v_call: TRBV2
d_call: .
j_call: TRBJ2-1

cdr3_aa: CSARDPGLAGGPMETQYF
cdr3_nt: TGCAGTGCTAGAGATCCGGGGCTAGCGGGAGGGCCTATGGAGACCCAGTACTTC
clone_size: many
cdr3_length: 18
v_call: TRBV20-1
d_call: TRBD2
j_call: TRBJ2-5

cdr3_aa: CATSRDRGFQPQHF
cdr3_nt: TGTGCCACCAGCAGAGATAGAGGGTTTCAGCCCCAGCATTTT
clone_size: many
cdr3_length: 14
v_call: TRBV15
d_call: .
j_call: TRBJ1-5

cdr3_aa: CSARAHLGVVTEAFF
cdr3_nt: TGCAGTGCTAGAGCCCATTTGGGGGTTGTTACTGAAGCTTTCTTT
clone_size: few
cdr3_length: 15
v_call: TRBV20-1
d_call: .
j_call: TRBJ1-1

cdr3_aa: CATSDTGLAGSWNEQFF
cdr3_nt: TGTGCCACCAGTGATACGGGACTAGCGGGTAGTTGGAATGAGCAGTTCTTC
clone_size: many
cdr3_length: 17
v_call: TRBV24-1
d_call: TRBD2
j_call: TRBJ2-1

cdr3_aa: CASSRSPGGGDYGYTF
cdr3_nt: TGTGCCAGCAGCCGCAGTCCAGGGGGTGGGGACTATGGCTACACCTTC
clone_size: .
cdr3_length: 16
v_call: TRBV7-8
d_call: TRBD1
j_call: TRBJ1-2

cdr3_aa: CASSWGLTSYNEQFF
cdr3_nt: TGTGCCAGCAGCTGGGGACTAACCTCCTACAATGAGCAGTTCTTC
clone_size: .
cdr3_length: 15
v_call: TRBV7-2
d_call: TRBD2
j_call: TRBJ2-1

cdr3_aa: CASSFPRAETDSGANVLTF
cdr3_nt: TGTGCCAGCAGCTTTCCCAGGGCAGAAACCGACTCTGGGGCCAACGTCCTGACTTTC
clone_size: once
cdr3_length: 19
v_call: TRBV7-9
d_call: .
j_call: TRBJ2-6

cdr3_aa: CASSADGPLSSYNEQYF
cdr3_nt: TGTGCCAGCAGTGCAGACGGTCCACTGAGCTCCTACAATGAGCAGTACTTC
clone_size: .
cdr3_length: 17
v_call: TRBV7-2
d_call: .
j_call: TRBJ2-7

cdr3_aa: CSAPIRGHNSPLHF
cdr3_nt: TGCAGTGCTCCGATTCGGGGGCATAATTCACCCCTCCACTTT
clone_size: .
cdr3_length: 14
v_call: TRBV20-1
d_call: .
j_call: TRBJ1-6

cdr3_aa: CASSSTTGKLFF
cdr3_nt: TGTGCCAGCAGCTCAACGACGGGAAAACTGTTTTTT
clone_size: few
cdr3_length: 12
v_call: TRBV7-2
d_call: .
j_call: TRBJ1-4

cdr3_aa: CSTHVGGRAGNEQYF
cdr3_nt: TGCAGTACCCATGTCGGCGGGAGGGCCGGGAATGAGCAGTACTTC
clone_size: .
cdr3_length: 15
v_call: TRBV20-1
d_call: TRBD2
j_call: TRBJ2-7

cdr3_aa: CASWGTANEQFF
cdr3_nt: TGTGCCAGCTGGGGCACCGCCAATGAGCAGTTCTTC
clone_size: .
cdr3_length: 12
v_call: TRBV6-2/TRBV6-3
d_call: .
j_call: TRBJ2-1

cdr3_aa: CASSLQGPNYGYTF
cdr3_nt: TGTGCCAGCAGCCTACAGGGTCCCAACTATGGCTACACCTTC
clone_size: many
cdr3_length: 14
v_call: TRBV7-2
d_call: .
j_call: TRBJ1-2

cdr3_aa: CASSQEGAGVFQPQHF
cdr3_nt: TGTGCCAGCAGCCAAGAGGGGGCAGGGGTATTTCAGCCCCAGCATTTT
clone_size: many
cdr3_length: 16
v_call: TRBV4-2
d_call: .
j_call: TRBJ1-5

cdr3_aa: CASSIRDRGWANVLTF
cdr3_nt: TGTGCCAGCAGCATCCGGGACAGGGGTTGGGCCAACGTCCTGACTTTC
clone_size: many
cdr3_length: 16
v_call: TRBV28
d_call: TRBD1
j_call: TRBJ2-6

cdr3_aa: CASSPTLAGIYYEQYF
cdr3_nt: TGTGCCAGCAGCCCGACCCTAGCGGGGATTTACTACGAGCAGTACTTC
clone_size: few
cdr3_length: 16
v_call: TRBV27
d_call: TRBD2
j_call: TRBJ2-7

cdr3_aa: CASSQEEGVGYEQYF
cdr3_nt: TGTGCCAGCAGCCAAGAGGAGGGAGTCGGCTACGAGCAGTACTTC
clone_size: .
cdr3_length: 15
v_call: TRBV4-2
d_call: .
j_call: TRBJ2-7

cdr3_aa: CASSPNGGSPLHF
cdr3_nt: TGTGCCAGCAGCCCGAACGGCGGTTCACCCCTCCACTTT
clone_size: .
cdr3_length: 13
v_call: TRBV7-3
d_call: .
j_call: TRBJ1-6

cdr3_aa: CASSPRGQGFPSEQFF
cdr3_nt: TGTGCCAGCTCACCAAGGGGACAGGGTTTCCCTTCAGAGCAGTTCTTC
clone_size: many
cdr3_length: 16
v_call: TRBV18
d_call: TRBD1
j_call: TRBJ2-1

cdr3_aa: CASSPDEGGLDTEAFF
cdr3_nt: TGTGCCAGCTCACCAGATGAGGGAGGGTTGGACACTGAAGCTTTCTTT
clone_size: .
cdr3_length: 16
v_call: TRBV18
d_call: .
j_call: TRBJ1-1

cdr3_aa: CASSPDGTPNEKLFF
cdr3_nt: TGCGCCAGCAGCCCGGATGGTACACCTAATGAAAAACTGTTTTTT
clone_size: once
cdr3_length: 15
v_call: TRBV5-1
d_call: .
j_call: TRBJ1-4

cdr3_aa: CASSADRGFTYEQYF
cdr3_nt: TGTGCCAGCAGTGCGGACAGGGGTTTCACCTACGAGCAGTACTTC
clone_size: .
cdr3_length: 15
v_call: TRBV28
d_call: TRBD1
j_call: TRBJ2-7

cdr3_aa: CASSPQDSYNEQFF
cdr3_nt: TGTGCCAGCTCACCACAGGACTCCTACAATGAGCAGTTCTTC
clone_size: few
cdr3_length: 14
v_call: TRBV18
d_call: .
j_call: TRBJ2-1